The clone carrying this T cell receptor beta chain has just a few counts. Its antigen is as yet unknown. The sample originates from a study of T cell responses to AZD1222 COVID-19 vaccine. Across the whole study: Second-dose intervals near 4 or 12 weeks were combined.

TCRdb keeps only in-frame clones here, not all; method: immunoSEQ multiplex PCR. This sample has approximately 150,000 clones, with roughly 92% found just once. Trimming took 0 bases from V and 4 from J; bases not matched to a gene: 4. CDR1 and CDR2 (germline): LNHNV, YYDKDF (reference sequence). The CDR3 is 15 amino acids. General study findings and limits: Females outnumbered males among donors, who were mostly white British; clonal diversity was possibly underestimated. Following two doses of AZD1222, Spike-specific TCR breadth and depth rose.

The sequence derives from an adult in good health. The material was peripheral blood, obtained on day 0 of AZD1222 vaccination. The V gene is TRBV15, the J gene TRBJ1-1, with 8 bases lining up with TRBD1. The CDR3 loop reads CATSRDQGASTEAFF. In DNA form, the CDR3 reads TGTGCCACCAGCAGAGATCAGGGGGCGAGCACTGAAGCTTTCTTT.